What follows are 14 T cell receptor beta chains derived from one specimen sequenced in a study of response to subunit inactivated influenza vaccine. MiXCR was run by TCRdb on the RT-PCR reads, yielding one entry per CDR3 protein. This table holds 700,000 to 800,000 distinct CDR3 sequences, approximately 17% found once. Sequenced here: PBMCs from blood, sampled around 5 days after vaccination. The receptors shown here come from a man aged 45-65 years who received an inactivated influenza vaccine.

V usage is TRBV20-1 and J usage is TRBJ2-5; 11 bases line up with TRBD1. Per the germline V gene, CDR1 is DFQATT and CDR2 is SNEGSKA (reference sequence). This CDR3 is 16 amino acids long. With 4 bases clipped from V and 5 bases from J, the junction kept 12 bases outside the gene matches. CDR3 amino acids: CSANRFRDRGWETQYF. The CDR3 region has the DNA TGCAGTGCTAATCGGTTCCGGGACAGGGGGTGGGAGACCCAGTACTTC.

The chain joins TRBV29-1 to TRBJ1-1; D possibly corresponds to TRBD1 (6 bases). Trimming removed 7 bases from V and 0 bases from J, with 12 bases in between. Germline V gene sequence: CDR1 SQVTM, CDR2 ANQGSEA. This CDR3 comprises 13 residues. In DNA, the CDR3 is TGCAGCGGATGGACAGCGTTGAACACTGAAGCTTTCTTT. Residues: CSGWTALNTEAFF.

CDR3 coding DNA: TGTGCCAGCAGTTTTCGGGCCGGAGGAAACTATGGCTACACCTTC. Its translation: CASSFRAGGNYGYTF. The V gene is TRBV28, the J gene TRBJ1-2, with unresolved D. The germline CDR1 and CDR2 sequences are MDHEN and SYDVKM. This CDR3 region has 15 residues. The V end lost 3 bases, the J end lost 2 bases, and 13 bases lay between the germline ends.

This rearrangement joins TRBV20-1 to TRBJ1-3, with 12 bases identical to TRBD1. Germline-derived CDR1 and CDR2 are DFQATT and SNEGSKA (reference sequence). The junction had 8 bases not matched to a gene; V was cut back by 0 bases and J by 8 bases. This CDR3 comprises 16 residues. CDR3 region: CSARDGGTGGYDTIYF. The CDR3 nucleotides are TGCAGTGCTAGAGATGGGGGGACAGGGGGCTATGACACCATATATTTT.

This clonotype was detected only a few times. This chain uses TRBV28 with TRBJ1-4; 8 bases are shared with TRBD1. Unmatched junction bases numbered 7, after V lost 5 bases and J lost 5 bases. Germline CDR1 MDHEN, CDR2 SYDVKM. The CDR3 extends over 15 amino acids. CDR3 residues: CASSVTGGVNEKLFF. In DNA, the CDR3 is TGTGCCAGCAGTGTTACAGGGGGAGTGAATGAAAAACTGTTTTTT.

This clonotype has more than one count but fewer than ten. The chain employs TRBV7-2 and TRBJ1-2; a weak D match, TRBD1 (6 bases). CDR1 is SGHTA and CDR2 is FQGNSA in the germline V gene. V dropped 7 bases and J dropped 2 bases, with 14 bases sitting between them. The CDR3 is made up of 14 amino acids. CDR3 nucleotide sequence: TGTGCCAGCAAGCCTGGTGACAGGAACTATGGCTACACCTTC. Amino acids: CASKPGDRNYGYTF.

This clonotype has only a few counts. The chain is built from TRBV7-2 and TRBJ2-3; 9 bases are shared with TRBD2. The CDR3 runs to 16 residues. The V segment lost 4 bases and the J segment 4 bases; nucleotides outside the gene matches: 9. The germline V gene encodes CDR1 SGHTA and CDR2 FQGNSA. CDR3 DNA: TGTGCCAGCAGCTCCCCCTTTCGACTAGCGGCAGATACGCAGTATTTT. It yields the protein CASSSPFRLAADTQYF.

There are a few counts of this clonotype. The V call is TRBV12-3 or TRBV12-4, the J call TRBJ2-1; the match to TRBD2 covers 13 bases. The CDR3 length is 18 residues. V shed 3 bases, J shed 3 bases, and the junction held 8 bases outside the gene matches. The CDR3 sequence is CASSFSRTSGRHYNEQFF. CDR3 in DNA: TGTGCCAGCAGTTTCTCACGGACTAGCGGGAGACACTACAATGAGCAGTTCTTC.

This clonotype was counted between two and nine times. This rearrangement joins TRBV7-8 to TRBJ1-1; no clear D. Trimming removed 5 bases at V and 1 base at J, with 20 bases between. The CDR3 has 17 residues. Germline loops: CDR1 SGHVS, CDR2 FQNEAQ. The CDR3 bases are TGTGCCAGCAGCCAAAGTGGCATCTCTCGGAGGAACACTGAAGCTTTCTTT. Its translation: CASSQSGISRRNTEAFF.

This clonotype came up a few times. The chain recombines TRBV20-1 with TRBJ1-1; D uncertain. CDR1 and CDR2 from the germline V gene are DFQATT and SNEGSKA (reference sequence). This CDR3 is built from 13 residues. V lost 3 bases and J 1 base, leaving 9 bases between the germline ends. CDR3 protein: CSASRPENTEAFF. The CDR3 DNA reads TGCAGTGCTAGTCGGCCGGAGAACACTGAAGCTTTCTTT.

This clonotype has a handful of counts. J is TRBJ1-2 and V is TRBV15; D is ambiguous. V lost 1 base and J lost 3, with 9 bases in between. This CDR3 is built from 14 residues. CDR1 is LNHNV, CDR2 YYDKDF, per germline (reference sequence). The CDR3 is CATSRVRGDYGYTF. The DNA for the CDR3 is TGTGCCACCAGCAGAGTCCGGGGAGACTATGGCTACACCTTC.

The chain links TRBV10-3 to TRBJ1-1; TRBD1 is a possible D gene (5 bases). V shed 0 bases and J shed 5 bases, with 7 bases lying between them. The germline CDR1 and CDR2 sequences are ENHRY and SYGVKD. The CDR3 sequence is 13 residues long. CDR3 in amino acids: CAISESEGTEAFF. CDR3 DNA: TGTGCCATCAGTGAGTCGGAGGGGACTGAAGCTTTCTTT.

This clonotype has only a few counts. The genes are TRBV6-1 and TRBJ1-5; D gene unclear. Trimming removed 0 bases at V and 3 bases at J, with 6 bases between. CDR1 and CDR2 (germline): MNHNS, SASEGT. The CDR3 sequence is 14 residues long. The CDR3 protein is CASSEAVLNQPQHF. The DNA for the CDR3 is TGTGCCAGCAGTGAAGCGGTGCTCAATCAGCCCCAGCATTTT.

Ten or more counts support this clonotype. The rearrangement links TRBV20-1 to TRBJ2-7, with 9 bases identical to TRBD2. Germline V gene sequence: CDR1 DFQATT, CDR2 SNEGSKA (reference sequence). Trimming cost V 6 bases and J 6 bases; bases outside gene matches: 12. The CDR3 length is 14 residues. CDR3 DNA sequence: TGCAGTGCCAGGTTGGGTAGCGGGAGTTTCGAGCAGTACTTC. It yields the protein CSARLGSGSFEQYF.